Detailed here is one TCR beta chain. Antigen unknown. An end of the junction does not agree with germline; a read error may underlie this. The TCR library protocol was used to attach unique molecular identifiers. These identifiers were attached to individual cDNA molecules. MiXCR was run by TCRdb on the 5' RACE reads, yielding one entry per CDR3 protein. Of roughly 35,000 distinct CDR3 sequences in the sample, 3.9% were seen once. This CDR3 contains 15 residues. The germline V gene has CDR1 SGHTA and CDR2 FQGNSA. This sample was taken from a study of early T cells in non-severe SARS-CoV-2 infection. Overall study: Sequencing input comprised bulk RNA from unsorted whole blood; chain pairing was not available.

Notes on the study in general: Clonotype matching in VDJdb favored anti-spike CD8 responses and did not capture private and CD4 specificities.

The chain carries TRBV7-2 and TRBJ2-1; 7 bases match TRBD2. The sequencing sample was made of whole blood. This TCR derives from an adult who was a healthcare worker with PCR-confirmed SARS-CoV-2 infection or an uninfected control (not recorded which). The DNA for the CDR3 is TGTGCCAGCAGCTTAGAACTAGCGCCCAACAATGAGCAATTCTTC. Translating it yields CASSLELAPNNEQFF.